Reported below is one TCR beta chain. Germline assignment: CDR1 SGHTA and CDR2 FQGNSA. V lost 3 bases to trimming and J lost 0 bases, with 8 bases between them. CDR3 length: 14 residues. The sample belongs to a study of cytomegalovirus exposure and HLA in healthy donors. Primers for the PCR totalled 60 Vbeta and 13 Jbeta. Here immunoSEQ multiplex PCR was the method, and the copy in TCRdb shows in-frame clones only, minus some. The table has 150,000 to 200,000 clones, almost 85% seen once; the top ten hold 0.2% to 0.3%. The rearrangement uses TRBV7-2 and TRBJ1-1; D perhaps matches TRBD1 (6 bases). Sequenced sample: PBMCs. This receptor was obtained from a boy between 10 and 17 years old in good health and CMV-seronegative. CDR3: CASSFRTVNTEAFF. CDR3 bases: TGTGCCAGCAGCTTCCGGACAGTGAACACTGAAGCTTTCTTT. Full variable domain (missing parts from reference TRBV7-2 and TRBJ1-1): GAGVSQSPSNKVTEKGKDVELRCDPISGHTALYWYRQSLGQGLEFLIYFQGNSAPDKSGLPSDRFSAERTGGSVSTLTIQRTQQEDSAVYLCASSFRTVNTEAFFGQGTRLTVV.